The clone carrying this T cell receptor (beta chain) was recorded at least ten times. Its target is unknown. The data belong to a study of neurological immune-mediated disorders. General study results and limits: It was the repertoires of 18 of 34 multiple sclerosis patients that phylogenetic grouping placed in one related-CDR3 cluster, which is a possible signature. Patients with HTLV-1-associated myelopathy showed the most TCR clonal expansion. Those with multiple sclerosis showed the least, falling below healthy controls. Neither clinical nor MRI features showed any association with the multiple sclerosis repertoire cluster, and the authors stated that larger cohorts are needed.

The team produced cDNA through 5'RACE using 10-nucleotide random UMIs. TCRdb called the 5' RACE reads again in MiXCR, with one record for every CDR3 protein. The sample lists 50,000 to 60,000 distinct CDR3 sequences, approximately 3.6% occurring once. Germline CDR1 and CDR2: KGHSH and LQKENI. The ends were cut back, 3 bases at V and 2 bases at J, with 4 bases in the middle. The CDR3 totals 12 residues. The clonotype originates from a middle-aged woman with multiple sclerosis. The sample was CD4+ T cells from blood. The V and J genes are TRBV18 and TRBJ1-2; no clear D. In DNA, the CDR3 is TGTGCCAGCTCACCGGAGAACTATGGCTACACCTTC. Translating gives CASSPENYGYTF.